The T cell receptor beta chain under discussion was sequenced for a study of T cells in Graves' hyperthyroidism and ophthalmopathy. The length of the CDR3 is 15 residues. The germline gives CDR1 MGHRA, CDR2 YSYEKL. Trimming shortened V by 4 bases and J by 2 bases, and 12 bases separated the two germline ends. RNA transcripts yielded amplified TCR beta CDR3 regions. The primer set for the first-round RT-PCR of the TCR CDR3 was HTBI. TCRdb reprocessed the multiplex PCR reads via MiXCR and lists one record per CDR3 protein. The sample carries 640,000 or so distinct CDR3 sequences, approximately 15% recorded once. Study findings and constraints: Ophthalmopathy got predicted by the model a median approximately 6 months before its onset.

Inclusion characteristics of ophthalmopathy patients comprised a Clinical Activity Score of at least 3, a NOSPECS grade of at least 4, and duration under 3 months. Reasons for excluding patients were uncontrolled infection, other autoimmune disease, pregnancy or lactation. Orbital computed tomography, thyroid ultrasound, serum thyroxine and TRAb, and clinical symptoms together informed the diagnoses. A few counts support this clonotype. Antigen: not known. Sequenced: blood. The chain is built from TRBV4-1 and TRBJ1-5; unclear D gene. This clonotype originated in a woman in her late teens or twenties with Graves' ophthalmopathy. Here the CDR3 reads CASSRTPEGNQPQHF. In DNA, the CDR3 is TGCGCCAGCAGCCGGACCCCTGAGGGCAATCAGCCCCAGCATTTT.